One sample yielded the 15 T cell receptor beta chains listed below, sequenced in a study of blood T cell repertoires in COVID-19. Libraries were prepared by immunoSEQ multiplex PCR; TCRdb keeps only in-frame clonotypes and omits some of them. Of some 160,000 clones detected, approximately 80% appear once; the ten largest clones hold 5%. The sequenced sample consisted of peripheral blood. The receptors come from a woman aged 50 to 65 with acute or convalescent COVID-19.

V usage is TRBV18 and J usage is TRBJ2-7; D is undetermined. Trimming pared 2 bases from V and 0 bases from J, leaving 5 bases between. CDR1 KGHSH and CDR2 LQKENI come from the germline V gene. This CDR3 is 13 amino acids long. CDR3 nucleotide sequence: TGTGCCAGCTCACCAGCCAGCTCCTACGAGCAGTACTTC. Residues: CASSPASSYEQYF.

The CDR3, as DNA: TGTGCCACCAGCAGAGATCGGCACAGGGGGCGGATTAATAATGGCTACACCTTC. Protein: CATSRDRHRGRINNGYTF. The chain carries TRBV15 and TRBJ1-2, with TRBD1 matching over 9 bases. Per germline, CDR1 LNHNV and CDR2 YYDKDF (reference sequence). This CDR3 has 18 amino acids. The J segment lost 6 bases and the V segment lost 0 bases, leaving 14 bases of the junction unmatched.

The gene calls are TRBV19 and TRBJ1-4; weak D call: TRBD1 (6 bases). V dropped 8 bases and J dropped 4 bases, with 11 bases sitting between them. CDR1 LNHDA and CDR2 SQIVND come from the germline V gene (reference sequence). The CDR3 runs 13 residues. For the CDR3, the DNA is TGTGCCAGTTCAAGGGGGATTAATGAAAAACTGTTTTTT. Translating it yields CASSRGINEKLFF.

This clone was found a few times. The rearrangement links TRBV27 to TRBJ1-3; 8 bases map to TRBD1. The germline V gene encodes CDR1 MNHEY and CDR2 SMNVEV (reference sequence). Trimming cost V 8 bases and J 2 bases; bases outside gene matches: 8. The length of the CDR3 is 15 residues. CDR3 nucleotides: TGTGCCAGCGCTTCGACAGGGGAGGCTGGAAACACCATATATTTT. This codes for CASASTGEAGNTIYF.

This chain uses TRBV7-2 with TRBJ1-1; tentative D call: TRBD1 (5 bases). The CDR3 length is 14 residues. Germline assignment: CDR1 SGHTA and CDR2 FQGNSA. The V gene lost 4 bases and the J gene lost 3 bases, with 12 bases spanning the gap. The CDR3 region has the DNA TGTGCCAGCAGCTCCTTAGGGGCGTACACTGAAGCTTTCTTT. It yields the protein CASSSLGAYTEAFF.

In the case of this clone: At the DNA level, this CDR3 is encoded by other sequences in the same sample as well. The CDR3 DNA is TGTGCCTGGAGTCACACAGGGACGAATGAGCAGTTCTTC. This encodes CAWSHTGTNEQFF. This chain connects TRBV30 to TRBJ2-1; D might be TRBD1 (6 bases). Trimming shortened V by 2 bases and J by 7 bases, and 12 bases separated the two germline ends. The CDR3 has 13 amino acids. Germline-derived CDR1 and CDR2 are GTSNPN and SVGIG (reference sequence).

This rearrangement joins TRBV6-2 or TRBV6-3 to TRBJ1-1; D remains unclear. V lost 2 bases, J lost 5 bases, and 6 bases lay in between. CDR3 size: 12 residues. Germline loops: CDR1 MNHEY, CDR2 SVGEGT. CDR3 loop: CASSYRDTEAFF. DNA of the CDR3: TGTGCCAGCAGTTACCGAGATACTGAAGCTTTCTTT.

The V call is TRBV5-1, the J call TRBJ2-2; D is perhaps TRBD2 (6 bases). There are 14 residues in the CDR3. V was pared by 0 bases and J by 7 bases, with 10 bases between. The V gene's germline CDR1 is SGHRS and CDR2 YFSETQ. The CDR3: CASSLGSGGGELFF. In DNA, the CDR3 is TGCGCCAGCAGCTTGGGTTCCGGGGGCGGGGAGCTGTTTTTT.

This chain joins TRBV29-1 and TRBJ2-5; D is perhaps TRBD1 (6 bases). The germline V gene encodes CDR1 SQVTM and CDR2 ANQGSEA. The ends were cut back, 3 bases at V and 7 bases at J, with 21 bases in the middle. The CDR3 is 15 residues long. As DNA, the CDR3 is TGCAGCGTTGAGTTGGGGGCTGTAGGATTTGGGACCCAGTACTTC. This sequence encodes CSVELGAVGFGTQYF.

The rearrangement joins TRBV9 to TRBJ2-3; 11 nucleotides match TRBD2. Germline V CDR1 and CDR2: SGDLS, YYNGEE. V gave up 4 bases and J gave up 2 bases; unmatched junction bases: 9. This CDR3 region has 17 residues. The CDR3 DNA follows: TGTGCCAGCAGCCATCGACTAGCGGGGCGTCCCACAGATACGCAGTATTTT. As protein: CASSHRLAGRPTDTQYF.

This clone has just a few counts. The chain carries TRBV7-9 and TRBJ2-7, with TRBD2 matching 12 bases. Per germline, CDR1 SEHNR and CDR2 FQNEAQ (reference sequence). J lost 5 bases, V lost 5 bases, and 7 bases had no gene match. The CDR3 runs to 15 residues. CDR3 loop: CASSLLAGGWNEQYF. The CDR3 DNA reads as TGTGCCAGCAGCCTACTAGCGGGGGGATGGAACGAGCAGTACTTC.

This clone was seen once. This chain connects TRBV28 to TRBJ1-1; TRBD1 matches 8 bases. The CDR3 consists of 15 residues. V trimming: 4 bases; J trimming: 1 base; junction bases outside the gene matches: 5. Germline V gene sequence: CDR1 MDHEN, CDR2 SYDVKM. This CDR3 reads CASSSTGVGNTEAFF. As DNA, the CDR3 is TGTGCCAGCAGTTCGACAGGGGTGGGGAACACTGAAGCTTTCTTT.

This sequence joins TRBV19 and TRBJ2-7, with 8 bases that match TRBD2. The CDR3 has 16 residues. Germline loops: CDR1 LNHDA, CDR2 SQIVND (reference sequence). V lost 4 bases to trimming and J lost 1 base; unmatched junction nucleotides: 9. The CDR3 nucleotides read TGTGCCAGTAGTAACCGAGCGGGGGAGGGGTCCTACGAGCAGTACTTC. Protein product: CASSNRAGEGSYEQYF. Filled out from reference TRBV19 and TRBJ2-7, the complete variable domain reads DGGITQSPKYLFRKEGQNVTLSCEQNLNHDAMYWYRQDPGQGLRLIYYSQIVNDFQKGDIAEGYSVSREKKESFPLTVTSAQKNPTAFYLCASSNRAGEGSYEQYFGPGTRLTVT.

The J gene is TRBJ2-7, the V gene TRBV6-5, with TRBD2 as a possible D gene (7 bases). V gave up 8 bases and J gave up 5 bases, with 19 bases separating them. This CDR3 is 14 amino acids long. CDR1 is MNHEY and CDR2 is SVGAGI in the germline V gene. This CDR3 is CASSRGASSDEQYF. The DNA for the CDR3 is TGTGCCAGCTCACGGGGGGCATCTTCGGACGAGCAGTACTTC.

The chain carries TRBV6-4 and TRBJ1-6; D is unresolved. The V and J ends lost 11 bases and 7 bases respectively, with 30 bases between them. The CDR3 has 18 amino acids. Germline V lookup: CDR1 MRHNA, CDR2 SNTAGT. The CDR3, as DNA: TGTGCCCTAGCTCTGGGGAAGAGCTACGGACGGGAAAATTCACCCCTCCACTTT. Its protein is CALALGKSYGRENSPLHF.